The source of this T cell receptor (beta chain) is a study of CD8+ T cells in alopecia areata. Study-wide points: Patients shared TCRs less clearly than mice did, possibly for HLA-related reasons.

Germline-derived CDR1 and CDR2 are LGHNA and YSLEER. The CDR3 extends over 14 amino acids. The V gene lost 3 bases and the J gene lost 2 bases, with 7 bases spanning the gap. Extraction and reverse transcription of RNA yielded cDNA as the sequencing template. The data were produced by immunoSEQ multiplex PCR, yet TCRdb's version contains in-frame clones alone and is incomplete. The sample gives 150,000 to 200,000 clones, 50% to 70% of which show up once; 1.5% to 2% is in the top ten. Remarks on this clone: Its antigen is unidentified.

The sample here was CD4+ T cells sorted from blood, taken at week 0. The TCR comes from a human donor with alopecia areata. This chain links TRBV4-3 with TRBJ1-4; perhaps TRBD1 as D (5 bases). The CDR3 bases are TGCGCCAGCAGCCAGGGGCCGACTAATGAAAAACTGTTTTTT. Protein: CASSQGPTNEKLFF.